This TCR beta chain came from a study of T cell changes during pregnancy in multiple sclerosis. Clones were sequenced by immunoSEQ multiplex PCR, and TCRdb holds only the in-frame ones, with some missing. The sample lists under 50,000 clones, around 90% occurring once. The V and J ends lost 6 bases and 7 bases, in that order; junction bases with no gene match: 6. Germline assignment: CDR1 DFQATT and CDR2 SNEGSKA (reference sequence). The CDR3 is made up of 11 amino acids. This clonotype originated in a female donor in good health, enrolled as a control in a pregnancy study. The chain has TRBV20-1 and TRBJ2-7; TRBD2 matches 7 bases. The sequences come from peripheral blood, collected in the first trimester of pregnancy. The CDR3 loop is CSAPTSAEQYF. CDR3 sequence (DNA): TGCAGTGCGCCAACTAGCGCTGAGCAGTACTTC.